The T cell receptor beta chain described here comes from a study of CD8 T cells in Susac syndrome. After extraction with the RNeasy kit, about 0.5 to 1 ug of the RNA was reverse transcribed using random hexamers. With immunoSEQ multiplex PCR, TCR beta CDR3 was amplified across 54 Vbeta and 13 Jbeta. TCRdb processed the immunoSEQ multiplex PCR reads anew with MiXCR; each CDR3 protein has one entry. This table has about 210,000 distinct CDR3 sequences, around 95% appearing once. The authors sequenced TCR beta from blood CD8+ and CD4+ T cells. The germline CDR1 and CDR2 sequences are SNHLY and FYNNEI. The ends were cut back, 6 bases at V and 0 bases at J, with 15 bases in the middle. The CDR3 is 16 residues long.

The sample taken for sequencing was CD4+ T cells from PBMCs. The clonotype originates from a human donor with multiple sclerosis. The V gene is TRBV2, the J gene TRBJ2-1; D is undetermined. In nucleotides, the CDR3 is TGTGCCAGCAGAAATGAAGTACAGAGCTCCTACAATGAGCAGTTCTTC. This sequence encodes CASRNEVQSSYNEQFF.